These 23 T cell receptor beta chains were sequenced from one sample in a study of T cell responses to AZD1222 COVID-19 vaccine. The method was immunoSEQ multiplex PCR; TCRdb's version includes in-frame clones alone and lacks a portion of them. The repertoire holds 150,000 to 250,000 clones, with about 93% as singletons. This sample comprised peripheral blood, obtained 28 days after the second AZD1222 dose. Source of these receptors: an adult who received the AZD1222 COVID-19 vaccine.

V gene TRBV28 combines with J gene TRBJ2-1, with 7 bases aligning to TRBD2. Germline values: CDR1 MDHEN, CDR2 SYDVKM. Unmatched junction bases numbered 9, after V lost 2 bases and J lost 5 bases. The CDR3 loop spans 16 amino acids. Written as DNA, the CDR3 is TGTGCCAGCAGTTTACTAGCGGTGAAGGTCCACAATGAGCAGTTCTTC. It is translated as CASSLLAVKVHNEQFF.

The CDR3 spells CASSLKRGRITDTQYF. The DNA for the CDR3 is TGTGCCAGCAGCTTAAAGAGAGGGCGCATCACAGATACGCAGTATTTT. V usage is TRBV7-9 and J usage is TRBJ2-3; D is perhaps TRBD2 (5 bases). Trimming took off 2 bases at V and 2 bases at J, with 14 bases between the two ends. CDR3 length equals 16 residues. Germline values: CDR1 SEHNR, CDR2 FQNEAQ (reference sequence).

The rearrangement joins TRBV6-5 to TRBJ2-7; 8 bases are a match to TRBD2. The germline V gene encodes CDR1 MNHEY and CDR2 SVGAGI. The CDR3 is made up of 14 amino acids. Trimming took 0 bases from V and 3 from J; bases not matched to a gene: 1. The CDR3 DNA sequence: TGTGCCAGCAGTTACTCAGCGGGGGTCTACGAGCAGTACTTC. This translates into CASSYSAGVYEQYF.

The rearrangement links TRBV5-1 to TRBJ2-7; the D is unclear. The CDR3 totals 13 residues. Germline V lookup: CDR1 SGHRS, CDR2 YFSETQ. Trimming took off 7 bases at V and 0 bases at J, with 11 bases between the two ends. CDR3 nucleotides: TGCGCCAGCCGAAAGGTGGGCTCCTACGAGCAGTACTTC. As protein: CASRKVGSYEQYF.

Turning to this clone: The same CDR3 also results from other DNA sequences found in this sample. V usage is TRBV7-8 and J usage is TRBJ2-5; D call uncertain. The germline CDR1 and CDR2 sequences are SGHVS and FQNEAQ. CDR3 length: 11 residues. V was shortened by 5 bases and J by 5 bases, with 6 bases between the two germline ends. CDR3 protein: CASSPKETQYF. DNA for the CDR3: TGTGCCAGCAGCCCCAAGGAGACCCAGTACTTC.

This clone was seen a single time. This chain uses TRBV3-1 (or the pseudogene TRBV3-2) with TRBJ1-1; TRBD1 might be the D (5 bases). Looked up from germline, CDR1 is LGHDT and CDR2 is YNNKEL (reference sequence). CDR3 length: 17 amino acids. Trimming removed 4 bases at V and 1 base at J, with 19 bases between. The CDR3 spells CASSPDPLPGQNTEAFF. The CDR3 DNA follows: TGTGCCAGCAGCCCAGACCCCCTCCCCGGACAGAACACTGAAGCTTTCTTT.

This rearrangement joins TRBV28 to TRBJ1-4, with TRBD1 identical over 7 bases. Trimming removed 2 bases from V and 7 bases from J; junction bases left unmatched: 4. The CDR3 covers 14 residues. Germline V CDR1 and CDR2: MDHEN, SYDVKM. The CDR3 is CASSLEGAREKLFF. Here the CDR3 DNA reads TGTGCCAGCAGTTTAGAGGGGGCGCGTGAAAAACTGTTTTTT.

This chain connects TRBV5-1 to TRBJ2-2; 7 bases map to TRBD1. This CDR3 comprises 13 residues. J gave up 7 bases and V 10 bases, and 10 bases lay outside the gene matches. Germline V lookup: CDR1 SGHRS, CDR2 YFSETQ. CDR3 DNA: TGCGCCGGCTCAGACAGGGACGGCGGGGAGCTGTTTTTT. Amino acid sequence: CAGSDRDGGELFF.

This clone appeared a single time. The V call is TRBV2, the J call TRBJ2-3, with 12 bases fitting TRBD2. The CDR3 loop spans 15 amino acids. V lost 5 bases and J lost 1; bases outside the gene matches: 1. CDR1 and CDR2 from the germline V gene are SNHLY and FYNNEI. This CDR3 is CASSRLAGGTDTQYF. Here the CDR3 DNA reads TGTGCCAGCAGTCGACTAGCGGGGGGCACAGATACGCAGTATTTT.

This clone was seen just once. The junction departs from the called germline gene at one end, perhaps through a read error. The chain is built from TRBV6-5 and TRBJ2-7; the D gene is possibly TRBD1 (6 bases). CDR1 is MNHEY, CDR2 SVGAGI, per germline. The CDR3 totals 13 residues. CDR3 in DNA: TGTGCCAGCAGTACACAGGGTTCCTACGAGCAGCACTTC. Translation gives CASSTQGSYEQHF.

The genes are TRBV28 and TRBJ2-4; either TRBD1 or TRBD2 may fit D (7 bases each). Trimming took 5 bases from V and 2 from J, leaving 19 bases between them. This CDR3 has 17 residues. Germline V gene sequence: CDR1 MDHEN, CDR2 SYDVKM. CDR3 residues: CASSPSGGGSSKNIQYF. CDR3 DNA: TGTGCCAGCAGTCCCTCAGGGGGAGGGAGCTCCAAAAACATTCAGTACTTC.

Only one count was recorded for this clone. This chain joins TRBV2 and TRBJ2-5, with D possibly being TRBD2 (6 bases). The CDR3 loop spans 15 amino acids. Trimming took off 3 bases at V and 4 bases at J, with 15 bases between the two ends. Germline CDR1 and CDR2: SNHLY and FYNNEI. Written as DNA, the CDR3 is TGTGCCAGCAGTGATAAGCGGGTACTTGCAGAGACCCAGTACTTC. It specifies CASSDKRVLAETQYF.

The J gene is TRBJ2-1, the V gene TRBV29-1; 7 positions match TRBD1. The V gene end was trimmed by 0 bases and the J gene end by 6 bases; junction bases not matched to a gene: 8. The length of the CDR3 is 15 residues. Germline loops: CDR1 SQVTM, CDR2 ANQGSEA. CDR3 loop: CSVEDWQGVPNEQFF. Written as DNA, the CDR3 is TGCAGCGTTGAAGATTGGCAGGGGGTACCCAATGAGCAGTTCTTC.

The rearrangement uses TRBV27 and TRBJ2-1; D is perhaps TRBD1 (5 bases). This CDR3 is built from 17 residues. The V and J ends lost 3 bases and 0 bases respectively, with 15 bases between them. CDR1 is MNHEY, CDR2 SMNVEV, per germline (reference sequence). CDR3 sequence reads: CASSFSRQWSSYNEQFF. The DNA for the CDR3 is TGTGCCAGCAGTTTCTCTAGACAGTGGAGCTCCTACAATGAGCAGTTCTTC.

On this clone itself: This specimen includes other DNA sequences encoding the same CDR3. The J gene is TRBJ2-3, the V gene TRBV18, with D hard to call. The CDR3 is 12 amino acids. The germline gives CDR1 KGHSH, CDR2 LQKENI. V was cut by 6 bases and J by 0 bases, with 4 bases left in between. The CDR3 DNA follows: TGTGCCAGCTCCCCTAGCACAGATACGCAGTATTTT. As protein: CASSPSTDTQYF. Full variable domain (outside the CDR3, taken from reference TRBV18 and TRBJ2-3): NAGVMQNPRHLVRRRGQEARLRCSPMKGHSHVYWYRQLPEEGLKFMVYLQKENIIDESGMPKERFSAEFPKEGPSILRIQQVVRGDSAAYFCASSPSTDTQYFGPGTRLTVL.

This chain connects TRBV6-5 to TRBJ1-2, with unresolved D. The germline gives CDR1 MNHEY, CDR2 SVGAGI. The CDR3 is 15 amino acids. The V end lost 8 bases, the J end lost 0 bases, and 16 bases lay between the germline ends. CDR3: CASRPLGTANYGYTF. CDR3 sequence (DNA): TGTGCCAGCCGCCCTCTGGGCACAGCTAACTATGGCTACACCTTC.

V is TRBV5-5 and J is TRBJ2-1; 8 bases are shared with TRBD1. Germline assignment: CDR1 SGHKS and CDR2 YYEKEE (reference sequence). V shed 0 bases, J shed 4 bases, and the junction held 0 bases outside the gene matches. The CDR3 is made up of 14 amino acids. CDR3 loop: CASSLGQGYNEQFF. CDR3 DNA sequence: TGTGCCAGCAGCTTGGGACAGGGGTACAATGAGCAGTTCTTC.

CDR3: CASSQDNRNQPQHF. As DNA, the CDR3 is TGTGCCAGCAGCCAAGATAACAGAAATCAGCCCCAGCATTTT. The J gene is TRBJ1-5, the V gene TRBV4-2; D gene unclear. V was cut by 0 bases and J by 4 bases, with 7 bases left in between. The germline V gene encodes CDR1 LGHNA and CDR2 YNFKEQ. The CDR3 is 14 residues long.

The CDR3 nucleotides read TGCGCCAGCAGTGATGGTGAAATCTCTGGAAACACCATATATTTT. This sequence encodes CASSDGEISGNTIYF. V and J are TRBV10-1 and TRBJ1-3; the D is unclear. CDR1 is WNHNN, CDR2 SYGVQD, per germline (reference sequence). V lost 3 bases and J 0 bases, leaving 9 bases between the germline ends. The CDR3 has 15 residues.

The chain combines TRBV27 with TRBJ2-7, with TRBD1 identical over 9 bases. In germline, CDR1 is MNHEY, CDR2 SMNVEV (reference sequence). The CDR3 spans 15 residues. The trim removed 5 bases at V and 5 bases at J, leaving 10 bases unmatched. The CDR3 region is CASSPQQGAVHEQYF. The CDR3 DNA follows: TGTGCCAGCAGTCCCCAACAGGGGGCGGTCCACGAGCAGTACTTC.

This rearrangement joins TRBV5-1 to TRBJ1-4, with D tentatively TRBD1 (6 bases). The V gene lost 4 bases and the J gene lost 5 bases, with 15 bases spanning the gap. CDR1 is SGHRS and CDR2 is YFSETQ in the germline V gene. The CDR3 length is 15 residues. The CDR3 DNA reads TGCGCCAGCAGCCTAACCGGGGGGGCAAATGAAAAACTGTTTTTT. The encoded protein is CASSLTGGANEKLFF.

This chain connects TRBV18 to TRBJ1-2; D gene ambiguous. The germline V gene encodes CDR1 KGHSH and CDR2 LQKENI. Trimming stripped 3 bases from V and 5 bases from J, with 13 bases between. The CDR3 has 14 residues. This chain's CDR3 is CASSPQNTLYGYTF. The CDR3 bases are TGTGCCAGCTCACCCCAGAACACCCTTTATGGCTACACCTTC. Complete variable domain (other parts from reference TRBV18 and TRBJ1-2): NAGVMQNPRHLVRRRGQEARLRCSPMKGHSHVYWYRQLPEEGLKFMVYLQKENIIDESGMPKERFSAEFPKEGPSILRIQQVVRGDSAAYFCASSPQNTLYGYTFGSGTRLTVV.

The chain uses TRBV6-5 and TRBJ1-3; no reliable D call. Germline lookup yields CDR1 MNHEY and CDR2 SVGAGI. V lost 10 bases to trimming and J lost 0 bases, with 10 bases between them. This CDR3 comprises 13 residues. The CDR3 spells CATMALSGNTIYF. The CDR3 bases are TGTGCCACAATGGCCCTCTCTGGAAACACCATATATTTT.